A single sample gave rise to the 24 T cell receptor beta chains below, sequenced in a study of OX40 agonist ivuxolimab in advanced cancers. Assay used: immunoSEQ multiplex PCR; TCRdb lists only in-frame clones, some missing. Of 20,000 or so clones listed, around 86% are singletons. The input for sequencing was CD4+ or CD8+ T cells sorted from blood, taken in a trial of the OX40 agonist ivuxolimab. These TCRs come from an adult with an advanced solid tumor such as melanoma, head and neck, liver or kidney cancer.

This chain links TRBV2 with TRBJ2-7; TRBD2 matches 7 bases. V lost 0 bases, J lost 11 bases, and 7 bases stayed unmatched. Germline loops: CDR1 SNHLY, CDR2 FYNNEI. The CDR3 contains 13 residues. This chain's CDR3 is CASSEAEMAGEYF. The CDR3 coding sequence is TGTGCCAGCAGTGAAGCTGAGATGGCGGGGGAGTACTTC.

The chain carries TRBV7-3 and TRBJ2-3; TRBD2 is a possible D gene (6 bases). The CDR3 runs 12 residues. The germline CDR1 and CDR2 sequences are SGHTA and FQGTGA. The ends were cut back, 5 bases at V and 7 bases at J, with 10 bases in the middle. CDR3 coding DNA: TGTGCCAGCAGCCCTGGGGGGTATACGCAGTATTTT. The encoded protein is CASSPGGYTQYF.

Notes on this clone: The junction shows a germline mismatch at one end, possibly a read error. This chain connects TRBV7-7 to TRBJ2-5; TRBD2 agrees at 10 bases. This CDR3 region has 16 residues. Germline CDR1 is SSHAT and CDR2 is FNYEAQ (reference sequence). The CDR3 DNA is TGTGCTAGCAGCTTAGTTAGCGGGAGGTCCCAGGAGACCCAGTACTTC. It is translated as CASSLVSGRSQETQYF.

The rearrangement joins TRBV4-1 to TRBJ2-2; possible D gene TRBD1, 5 bases. Germline-derived CDR1 and CDR2 are MGHRA and YSYEKL. CDR3 size: 16 residues. Deletions cut 0 bases from V and 1 base from J, with 9 bases between. In nucleotides, the CDR3 is TGCGCCAGCAGCCAAGACGTGGGGCGGAACACCGGGGAGCTGTTTTTT. Its translation is CASSQDVGRNTGELFF.

This chain joins TRBV7-8 and TRBJ2-5, with 8 nucleotides matching TRBD2. J lost 5 bases, V lost 1 base, and 6 bases had no gene match. CDR3 length: 15 amino acids. CDR1 SGHVS and CDR2 FQNEAQ come from the germline V gene. The CDR3 DNA follows: TGTGCCAGCAGCTTAGATACGAGCGGGGGTGAGACCCAGTACTTC. Its protein is CASSLDTSGGETQYF.

V is TRBV4-3 and J is TRBJ1-5; TRBD1 matches at 8 bases. Trimming removed 0 bases from V and 8 bases from J; junction bases left unmatched: 9. Per germline, CDR1 LGHNA and CDR2 YSLEER. The CDR3 covers 16 residues. DNA for the CDR3: TGCGCCAGCAGCCAAGATATGCCAGGGGGCGGAGAGCCCCAGCATTTT. Residues: CASSQDMPGGGEPQHF.

The rearrangement uses TRBV6-6 and TRBJ2-7; 9 nucleotides line up with TRBD1. Germline V lookup: CDR1 MNHNY, CDR2 SVGAGI (reference sequence). The CDR3 runs 13 residues. V lost 7 bases to trimming and J lost 4 bases; unmatched junction nucleotides: 5. CDR3 sequence (DNA): TGTGCCAGCAACGGACAGGGGAGTTACGAGCAGTACTTC. Translation: CASNGQGSYEQYF.

The genes are TRBV4-2 and TRBJ2-1; 8 bases line up with TRBD2. This CDR3 has 16 amino acids. V gave up 0 bases and J gave up 6 bases; unmatched junction bases: 7. Germline V gene sequence: CDR1 LGHNA, CDR2 YNFKEQ. The CDR3 here is CASSQDGTAGGNEQFF. The CDR3 bases are TGTGCCAGCAGCCAAGATGGAACGGCGGGGGGCAATGAGCAGTTCTTC.

The chain couples TRBV7-3 to TRBJ2-3; 10 nucleotides match TRBD2. Trimming took 5 bases from V and 2 from J; bases not matched to a gene: 4. Germline-derived CDR1 and CDR2 are SGHTA and FQGTGA. This CDR3 has 15 residues. This CDR3 reads CASSRSGGHTDTQYF. In DNA, the CDR3 is TGTGCCAGCAGCCGTAGCGGGGGGCACACAGATACGCAGTATTTT.

This clone was seen a handful of times. The genes are TRBV7-3 and TRBJ2-1, with 8 bases matching TRBD2. The CDR3 has 15 amino acids. Germline V gene data show CDR1 as SGHTA and CDR2 as FQGTGA. Trimming cost V 5 bases and J 7 bases; bases outside gene matches: 10. The CDR3 loop is CASSPGRAGGNEQFF. Here the CDR3 DNA reads TGTGCCAGCAGCCCCGGGAGGGCCGGGGGAAATGAGCAGTTCTTC.

The J gene is TRBJ2-3, the V gene TRBV7-2, with 8 bases identical to TRBD1. CDR1 is SGHTA and CDR2 is FQGNSA in the germline V gene. The length of the CDR3 is 15 residues. V lost 5 bases and J lost 7; bases outside the gene matches: 11. CDR3 amino acids: CASSRTDRERNTQYF. The CDR3, as DNA: TGTGCCAGCAGCCGAACGGACAGGGAAAGGAATACGCAGTATTTT.

V usage is TRBV5-8 and J usage is TRBJ1-5; D call uncertain. CDR1 and CDR2 (germline): SGHTS, YDEGEE. The CDR3 spans 15 residues. Trimming left V 4 bases short and J 2 bases short, with 13 bases between. The CDR3 is CASSPKAGGNQPQHF. The CDR3 coding sequence is TGTGCCAGCAGCCCTAAGGCAGGAGGCAATCAGCCCCAGCATTTT.

The rearrangement uses TRBV5-1 and TRBJ2-3; 11 bases match TRBD2. Germline-derived CDR1 and CDR2 are SGHRS and YFSETQ. This CDR3 spans 16 amino acids. V lost 3 bases to trimming and J lost 2 bases; unmatched junction nucleotides: 5. The CDR3 spells CASSSRTSGLTDTQYF. CDR3 in DNA: TGCGCCAGCAGCTCACGGACTAGCGGGCTCACAGATACGCAGTATTTT.

This chain uses TRBV25-1 with TRBJ2-7; no clear D. The germline V and J ends were trimmed by 5 bases and 3 bases, with 8 bases remaining between them. Germline CDR1 and CDR2: MGHDK and SYGVNS. This CDR3 has 12 amino acids. In nucleotides, the CDR3 is TGTGCCAGCAGTAACGGCCTCTACGAGCAGTACTTC. The encoded protein is CASSNGLYEQYF.

V gene TRBV6-5 combines with J gene TRBJ1-4; 8 bases match TRBD1. Germline values: CDR1 MNHEY, CDR2 SVGAGI. CDR3 size: 14 residues. J was trimmed by 8 bases and V by 5 bases; bases with no gene match: 7. The CDR3 region is CASSRQGIGEKLFF. The CDR3 DNA reads as TGTGCCAGCAGTAGACAGGGGATAGGGGAAAAACTGTTTTTT.

The chain carries TRBV4-3 and TRBJ2-3; D might be TRBD1 (6 bases). This CDR3 is built from 14 residues. CDR1 is LGHNA, CDR2 YSLEER, per germline. V dropped 3 bases and J dropped 1 base, with 8 bases sitting between them. In DNA, the CDR3 is TGCGCCAGCAGCCAGTACAGGGGCACAGATACGCAGTATTTT. This codes for CASSQYRGTDTQYF.

The rearrangement links TRBV11-3 to TRBJ2-1, with no clear D. Trimming took off 0 bases at V and 0 bases at J, with 6 bases between the two ends. The CDR3 sequence is 15 residues long. Looked up from germline, CDR1 is SGHNT and CDR2 is YENEEA. CDR3 DNA sequence: TGTGCCAGCAGCTTAGACCCGGGCTCCTACAATGAGCAGTTCTTC. Translation: CASSLDPGSYNEQFF. The full variable domain, rest sourced from reference TRBV11-3 and TRBJ2-1, is EAGVVQSPRYKIIEKKQPVAFWCNPISGHNTLYWYLQNLGQGPELLIRYENEEAVDDSQLPKDRFSAERLKGVDSTLKIQPAELGDSAVYLCASSLDPGSYNEQFFGPGTRLTVL.

The chain is built from TRBV5-1 and TRBJ2-1, with TRBD2 as a possible D gene (5 bases). CDR1 and CDR2 (germline): SGHRS, YFSETQ. The CDR3 covers 19 residues. Between the trimmed V and J ends, which lost 3 bases and 3 bases, there was a span of 25 bases. The CDR3 protein is CASSSGRLARANVYNEQFF. The CDR3 nucleotides are TGCGCCAGCAGCTCTGGGAGATTAGCGAGAGCTAACGTCTACAATGAGCAGTTCTTC. The full variable domain, with the rest looked up from reference TRBV5-1 and TRBJ2-1, is KAGVTQTPRYLIKTRGQQVTLSCSPISGHRSVSWYQQTPGQGLQFLFEYFSETQRNKGNFPGRFSGRQFSNSRSEMNVSTLELGDSALYLCASSSGRLARANVYNEQFFGPGTRLTVL.

This chain links TRBV7-9 with TRBJ2-4; 7 positions agree with TRBD2. Germline CDR1 reads SEHNR; CDR2 reads FQNEAQ (reference sequence). Trimming removed 8 bases from V and 1 base from J; junction bases left unmatched: 11. This CDR3 comprises 16 residues. CDR3 sequence reads: CASVSLAGVAKNIQYF. The CDR3 DNA reads TGTGCCAGCGTATCCCTCGCGGGAGTGGCCAAAAACATTCAGTACTTC.

The chain carries TRBV2 and TRBJ1-5, with D perhaps matching TRBD1 (6 bases). The length of the CDR3 is 14 residues. The V end lost 3 bases, the J end lost 4 bases, and 10 bases lay between the germline ends. Germline-derived CDR1 and CDR2 are SNHLY and FYNNEI. The CDR3: CASSENRDNQPQHF. The CDR3 DNA reads as TGTGCCAGCAGTGAGAACAGGGATAATCAGCCCCAGCATTTT.

The rearrangement joins TRBV27 to TRBJ2-3; the D gene could be TRBD1 or TRBD2 (5 bases each). Germline CDR1 and CDR2: MNHEY and SMNVEV (reference sequence). The CDR3 loop spans 12 amino acids. The V end lost 2 bases, the J end lost 6 bases, and 6 bases lay between the germline ends. In DNA, the CDR3 is TGTGCCAGCAGTTTAGGGGGTGATACGCAGTATTTT. This translates into CASSLGGDTQYF.

The CDR3 DNA follows: TGTGCCAGCAGCTTGTTGGCCATCCGGACCTACGAGCAGTACTTC. Its protein product is CASSLLAIRTYEQYF. The chain joins TRBV5-6 to TRBJ2-7; no firm D call. Germline V CDR1 and CDR2: SGHDT, YYEEEE. The ends were cut back, 1 base at V and 2 bases at J, with 13 bases in the middle. The CDR3 has 15 residues.

J is TRBJ1-5 and V is TRBV12-5; tentatively, D is TRBD1 (5 bases). The CDR3 is 13 residues long. The V gene lost 5 bases and the J gene lost 6 bases, with 11 bases spanning the gap. Germline V CDR1 and CDR2: LGHNT, FRNRAP. Here the CDR3 reads CASGPDGGQPQHF. The CDR3 bases are TGTGCTAGTGGTCCCGACGGGGGTCAGCCCCAGCATTTT.

A few counts support this clone. The rearrangement joins TRBV4-2 to TRBJ2-7; unclear D gene. With 0 bases removed from V and 7 bases from J, the gap between germline ends came to 10 bases. CDR3 length: 13 residues. In germline, CDR1 is LGHNA, CDR2 YNFKEQ. DNA of the CDR3: TGTGCCAGCAGCCAAGAACCCATCGGGGAGCAGTACTTC. Protein: CASSQEPIGEQYF.